One sample yielded the 2 T cell receptor beta chains listed below, sequenced in a study of blood T cell repertoires in COVID-19. This table comes from immunoSEQ multiplex PCR, and its TCRdb copy is limited to in-frame clones, with some not included. The data show tens of thousands of clones, with roughly nine tenths seen just once and about 1.6% held by the top ten. The sample taken for sequencing was peripheral blood. Receptor source: a man aged 60-69 years with acute or convalescent COVID-19.

V is TRBV3-1 (or the pseudogene TRBV3-2) and J is TRBJ1-3; no firm D call. In germline, CDR1 is LGHDT, CDR2 YNNKEL (reference sequence). V was trimmed by 1 base and J by 2 bases, leaving 9 bases between them. The CDR3 is 15 amino acids. The CDR3 loop reads CASSQARVAGNTIYF. In DNA, the CDR3 is TGTGCCAGCAGCCAAGCGAGGGTAGCTGGAAACACCATATATTTT.

The chain recombines TRBV27 with TRBJ2-2; D is unclear. The CDR3 spans 16 residues. The V end lost 6 bases, the J end lost 2 bases, and 16 bases lay between the germline ends. Germline V gene data show CDR1 as MNHEY and CDR2 as SMNVEV (reference sequence). CDR3 residues: CASSPYAITNTGELFF. The CDR3 DNA sequence: TGTGCCAGCAGCCCATATGCGATAACTAACACCGGGGAGCTGTTTTTT.